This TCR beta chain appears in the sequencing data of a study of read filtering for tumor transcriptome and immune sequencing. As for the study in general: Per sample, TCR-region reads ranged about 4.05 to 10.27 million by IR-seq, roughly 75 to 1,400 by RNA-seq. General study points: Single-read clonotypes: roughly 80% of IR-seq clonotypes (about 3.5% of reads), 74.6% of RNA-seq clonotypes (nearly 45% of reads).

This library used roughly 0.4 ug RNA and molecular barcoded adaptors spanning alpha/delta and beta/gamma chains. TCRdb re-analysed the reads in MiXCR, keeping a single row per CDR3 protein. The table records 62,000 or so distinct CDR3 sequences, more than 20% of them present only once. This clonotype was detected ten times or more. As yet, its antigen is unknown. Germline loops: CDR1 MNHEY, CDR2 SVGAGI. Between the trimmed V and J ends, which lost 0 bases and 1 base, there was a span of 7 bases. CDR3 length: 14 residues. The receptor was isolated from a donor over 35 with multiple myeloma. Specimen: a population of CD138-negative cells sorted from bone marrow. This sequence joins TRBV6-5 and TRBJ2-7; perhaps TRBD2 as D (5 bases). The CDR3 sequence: CASSYSRVSYEQYF. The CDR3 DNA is TGTGCCAGCAGTTACTCGAGGGTTTCCTACGAGCAGTACTTC.